This TCR beta chain was captured by sequencing in a study of T cells in Graves' hyperthyroidism and ophthalmopathy. The V and J ends lost 6 bases and 0 bases respectively, with 10 bases between them. From germline, CDR1 is MDHEN and CDR2 SYDVKM. The CDR3 loop spans 14 amino acids. This clonotype came up many times. Researchers amplified the TCR beta CDR3 regions from RNA transcripts. Initially, a first-round RT-PCR of the TCR CDR3 employed the HTBI primer set. MiXCR was run by TCRdb on the multiplex PCR reads, yielding one entry per CDR3 protein. In the table there are under 350,000 distinct CDR3 sequences, 20% to 30% of which are singletons.

The V call is TRBV28, the J call TRBJ2-3; D is unclear. The clonotype was recovered from a middle-aged man with Graves' hyperthyroidism that later progressed to Graves' ophthalmopathy. The material sequenced was blood. CDR3 amino acids: CASSQLPSTDTQYF. CDR3 DNA: TGTGCCAGCAGCCAACTTCCAAGCACAGATACGCAGTATTTT.